Below, 21 T cell receptor beta chains from the same sample are listed, as sequenced in a study of blood T cell repertoires in COVID-19. Method: immunoSEQ multiplex PCR; TCRdb's copy keeps in-frame clones and lacks some. There are some 140,000 clones in the sample; around 78% occur only once, and 11% lies in the top ten. Sample: peripheral blood. The receptors were sampled from a human donor in a cohort sampled during active COVID-19.

The chain links TRBV2 to TRBJ2-2; TRBD1 agrees at 9 bases. Trimming took 6 bases from V and 4 from J; bases not matched to a gene: 9. Germline V gene data show CDR1 as SNHLY and CDR2 as FYNNEI. The length of the CDR3 is 16 residues. DNA of the CDR3: TGTGCCAGCAGGCTTACAGGGGGCGCCGGCACCGGGGAGCTGTTTTTT. It specifies CASRLTGGAGTGELFF.

CDR3 nucleotide sequence: TGTGCCAGTAGTATTTATACTCAAGGAGTCGCAGACAATGAGCAGTTCTTC. Translating gives CASSIYTQGVADNEQFF. The chain recombines TRBV19 with TRBJ2-1, with unresolved D. This CDR3 is 17 amino acids long. Trimming cost V 3 bases and J 5 bases, with 20 bases left between them. Germline CDR1 reads LNHDA; CDR2 reads SQIVND (reference sequence).

The rearrangement links TRBV7-8 to TRBJ1-2; the D gene is possibly TRBD1 (5 bases). CDR1 and CDR2 (germline): SGHVS, FQNEAQ. CDR3 size: 14 residues. Trimming removed 1 base at V and 3 bases at J, with 9 bases between. CDR3 amino acids: CASSLGRADYGYTF. The CDR3 nucleotides read TGTGCCAGCAGCTTAGGCAGGGCGGACTATGGCTACACCTTC.

The rearrangement joins TRBV9 to TRBJ1-6; tentatively, D is TRBD1 (6 bases). V dropped 4 bases and J dropped 8 bases, with 16 bases sitting between them. The CDR3 sequence is 15 residues long. Germline loops: CDR1 SGDLS, CDR2 YYNGEE. The CDR3 DNA sequence: TGTGCCAGCAGCAAGGACAGCCATTGGGATTCACCCCTCCACTTT. It translates to CASSKDSHWDSPLHF.

The chain carries TRBV7-2 and TRBJ2-1, with 12 bases matching TRBD2. Germline V gene data show CDR1 as SGHTA and CDR2 as FQGNSA. This CDR3 has 15 residues. Trimming cost V 5 bases and J 7 bases; bases outside gene matches: 6. CDR3 DNA: TGTGCCAGCAGCGCGACTAGCGGGGGCCAAAATGAGCAGTTCTTC. Amino acids: CASSATSGGQNEQFF.

This clone turned up a few times. The chain combines TRBV6-5 with TRBJ1-1; the D gene is possibly TRBD1 (6 bases). The germline V and J ends were trimmed by 6 bases and 4 bases, with 15 bases remaining between them. Germline loops: CDR1 MNHEY, CDR2 SVGAGI. The CDR3 length is 14 residues. As DNA, the CDR3 is TGTGCCAGCAGACTCAGGGGAGTGGGCACTGAAGCTTTCTTT. As protein: CASRLRGVGTEAFF.

The chain carries TRBV10-1 and TRBJ2-3; 9 bases fit TRBD1. Germline V lookup: CDR1 WNHNN, CDR2 SYGVQD (reference sequence). The CDR3 totals 16 residues. V shed 4 bases, J shed 4 bases, and the junction held 9 bases outside the gene matches. The CDR3 reads CASSGGQGVNADTQYF. Written as DNA, the CDR3 is TGCGCCAGCAGTGGGGGACAGGGTGTAAACGCAGATACGCAGTATTTT.

A single count supports this clone. The chain links TRBV9 to TRBJ1-2, with 8 bases identical to TRBD1. V lost 0 bases to trimming and J lost 3 bases; unmatched junction nucleotides: 7. The CDR3 is 16 amino acids. Per the germline V gene, CDR1 is SGDLS and CDR2 is YYNGEE. CDR3 sequence: CASSVGGRGPYYGYTF. The CDR3 bases are TGTGCCAGCAGCGTAGGGGGCAGGGGGCCGTACTATGGCTACACCTTC.

The chain has TRBV12-3 or TRBV12-4 and TRBJ2-7; D gene ambiguous. The CDR3 contains 13 residues. The V end lost 6 bases, the J end lost 1 base, and 10 bases lay between the germline ends. The CDR3 loop reads CASSPGLSYEQYF. The CDR3 DNA follows: TGTGCCAGCAGCCCCGGGTTATCCTACGAGCAGTACTTC.

This clone was seen a few times. The V and J genes are TRBV25-1 and TRBJ1-6, with a weak D call TRBD1 (6 bases). This CDR3 has 15 residues. V lost 3 bases to trimming and J lost 10 bases, with 16 bases between them. Germline V gives CDR1 MGHDK, CDR2 SYGVNS. CDR3 bases: TGTGCCAGCAGTGATTCCAGGGGTTTTGGGTCACCCCTCCACTTT. Residues: CASSDSRGFGSPLHF. Full variable domain (remainder filled in from reference TRBV25-1 and TRBJ1-6): EADIYQTPRYLVIGTGKKITLECSQTMGHDKMYWYQQDPGMELHLIHYSYGVNSTEKGDLSSESTVSRIRTEHFPLTLESARPSHTSQYLCASSDSRGFGSPLHFGNGTRLTVT.

This clone was counted only a few times. The chain links TRBV30 to TRBJ2-5; perhaps TRBD2 as D (5 bases). Trimming removed 0 bases from V and 4 bases from J, with 12 bases in between. CDR1 is GTSNPN and CDR2 is SVGIG in the germline V gene (reference sequence). The CDR3 totals 14 residues. CDR3 DNA: TGTGCCTGGAGTGTCCTAGCAGGTTCAGAGACCCAGTACTTC. It is translated as CAWSVLAGSETQYF.

As DNA, the CDR3 is TGTGCCAGCAGCTTAGTGGGGCGAACGACTAATGAAAAACTGTTTTTT. Translation gives CASSLVGRTTNEKLFF. The V and J genes are TRBV5-5 and TRBJ1-4; D is perhaps TRBD1 (5 bases). The CDR3 has 16 amino acids. Trimming cost V 2 bases and J 2 bases, with 13 bases left between them. In germline, CDR1 is SGHKS, CDR2 YYEKEE (reference sequence).

The chain links TRBV6-5 to TRBJ1-2; 7 positions agree with TRBD1. There are 15 residues in the CDR3. With 0 bases clipped from V and 7 bases from J, the junction kept 8 bases outside the gene matches. Germline V gene lookup returns CDR1 MNHEY and CDR2 SVGAGI. CDR3 amino acids: CASSYSGRGTVGYTF. The CDR3 DNA is TGTGCCAGCAGTTACTCAGGCAGGGGGACGGTTGGCTACACCTTC.

The rearrangement joins TRBV18 to TRBJ1-1, with a possible D match to TRBD1 (5 bases). With 3 bases removed from V and 1 base from J, the gap between germline ends came to 15 bases. The CDR3 consists of 16 residues. CDR1 KGHSH and CDR2 LQKENI come from the germline V gene. CDR3 sequence: CASSPLGIGANTEAFF. CDR3 nucleotide sequence: TGTGCCAGCTCACCTCTGGGTATAGGGGCGAACACTGAAGCTTTCTTT.

This clone was seen more than once but under ten times. V usage is TRBV7-8 and J usage is TRBJ1-6; TRBD1 might be the D (5 bases). The germline V and J ends were trimmed by 4 bases and 7 bases, with 17 bases remaining between them. This CDR3 has 16 amino acids. The germline V gene has CDR1 SGHVS and CDR2 FQNEAQ. CDR3 coding DNA: TGTGCCAGCAGCTCGGGGGGTCGAGGCCAGAATTCACCCCTCCACTTT. This sequence encodes CASSSGGRGQNSPLHF.

This chain joins TRBV19 and TRBJ1-2, with a tentative D call TRBD1 (5 bases). Trimming pared 3 bases from V and 2 bases from J, leaving 10 bases between. Germline-derived CDR1 and CDR2 are LNHDA and SQIVND (reference sequence). CDR3 length equals 14 residues. This CDR3 is CASSIVGGNYGYTF. DNA for the CDR3: TGTGCCAGTAGTATCGTGGGGGGAAACTATGGCTACACCTTC.

In nucleotides, the CDR3 is TGTGCCAGCAGTTACGGACAGGTCCGAGAGACCCAGTACTTC. This translates into CASSYGQVRETQYF. The chain employs TRBV6-5 and TRBJ2-5, with 7 bases aligning to TRBD1. The J segment lost 4 bases and the V segment lost 2 bases, leaving 4 bases of the junction unmatched. The CDR3 is made up of 14 amino acids. Germline loops: CDR1 MNHEY, CDR2 SVGAGI.

The genes are TRBV5-1 and TRBJ2-5, with D maybe TRBD1 (5 bases). Per germline, CDR1 SGHRS and CDR2 YFSETQ. V lost 2 bases and J 2 bases, leaving 10 bases between the germline ends. CDR3 length: 14 amino acids. The CDR3 spells CASSFRSGQETQYF. The CDR3 DNA sequence: TGCGCCAGCAGCTTCCGGTCAGGGCAAGAGACCCAGTACTTC.

The count of this clone is one. The V gene is TRBV11-2, the J gene TRBJ1-6; 7 nucleotides line up with TRBD1. Per germline, CDR1 SGHAT and CDR2 FQNNGV. Trimming at V came to 5 bases and at J to 7 bases, leaving 8 bases not matched to a gene. This CDR3 has 15 amino acids. The CDR3 loop is CASSETRGKNSPLHF. The CDR3 DNA follows: TGTGCCAGCAGCGAGACCAGGGGGAAGAATTCACCCCTCCACTTT. Full variable domain (missing parts from reference TRBV11-2 and TRBJ1-6): EAGVAQSPRYKIIEKRQSVAFWCNPISGHATLYWYQQILGQGPKLLIQFQNNGVVDDSQLPKDRFSAERLKGVDSTLKIQPAKLEDSAVYLCASSETRGKNSPLHFGNGTRLTVT.

This clone has just a few counts. V is TRBV7-9 and J is TRBJ1-1, with 8 positions matching TRBD1. V was clipped by 5 bases and J by 4 bases; unmatched bases: 18. Germline loops: CDR1 SEHNR, CDR2 FQNEAQ (reference sequence). The CDR3 extends over 18 amino acids. The CDR3 nucleotides are TGTGCCAGCAGCATTCAATCAGGGGGCAGGGTTGTCGGCACTGAAGCTTTCTTT. Protein sequence: CASSIQSGGRVVGTEAFF.

This sequence joins TRBV28 and TRBJ1-2; D unclear. Trimming took off 4 bases at V and 8 bases at J, with 11 bases between the two ends. The germline gives CDR1 MDHEN, CDR2 SYDVKM. The CDR3 length is 12 residues. The CDR3 sequence is CASSSGQWGYTF. CDR3 nucleotides: TGTGCCAGCAGTTCAGGCCAGTGGGGCTACACCTTC.